The 29 T cell receptor beta chains reported below all come from one sample, sequenced in a study of T cell changes during pregnancy in multiple sclerosis. Sequencing was performed with immunoSEQ multiplex PCR; in TCRdb, only in-frame clones are kept and a portion is missing. The data show approximately 100,000 clones, with around 90% seen just once and around 1.2% held by the top ten. The sequencing used peripheral blood, collected in the second trimester of pregnancy. The receptor set was obtained from a female donor with multiple sclerosis, enrolled in a pregnancy study.

The rearrangement links TRBV5-1 to TRBJ1-1; 7 bases agree with TRBD1. Germline V gene lookup returns CDR1 SGHRS and CDR2 YFSETQ. CDR3 size: 15 residues. V gave up 2 bases and J gave up 2 bases; unmatched junction bases: 6. The CDR3 DNA follows: TGCGCCAGCAGCTTCCTTGGACAGGACAACACTGAAGCTTTCTTT. Amino acid sequence: CASSFLGQDNTEAFF.

The chain is built from TRBV4-1 and TRBJ2-7, with D perhaps TRBD2 (5 bases). CDR1 is MGHRA, CDR2 YSYEKL, per germline. V dropped 1 base and J dropped 7 bases, with 11 bases sitting between them. CDR3 length: 13 amino acids. CDR3 in amino acids: CASSQGGALEQYF. The CDR3 bases are TGCGCCAGCAGCCAAGGGGGAGCGCTGGAGCAGTACTTC.

J is TRBJ1-1 and V is TRBV28; D perhaps matches TRBD1 (5 bases). This CDR3 comprises 15 residues. V was shortened by 2 bases and J by 0 bases, with 10 bases between the two germline ends. Germline CDR1 is MDHEN and CDR2 is SYDVKM. CDR3 residues: CASSLGGVLNTEAFF. The CDR3 DNA follows: TGTGCCAGCAGTTTAGGGGGGGTTTTGAACACTGAAGCTTTCTTT.

In its sample, this clone was seen once. This sequence joins TRBV5-1 and TRBJ2-5; maybe TRBD2 (6 bases). V lost 3 bases, J lost 4 bases, and 16 bases lay in between. This CDR3 spans 15 amino acids. Per germline, CDR1 SGHRS and CDR2 YFSETQ. The CDR3 protein is CASSSPTSGGETQYF. In DNA form, the CDR3 reads TGCGCCAGCAGCTCGCCGACTAGTGGAGGAGAGACCCAGTACTTC.

The CDR3 reads CASSERSGYTDTQYF. The DNA for the CDR3 is TGTGCCAGCAGTGAAAGGAGCGGGTACACAGATACGCAGTATTTT. The chain combines TRBV2 with TRBJ2-3; D perhaps matches TRBD2 (6 bases). The CDR3 spans 15 residues. V was cut by 2 bases and J by 2 bases, with 11 bases left in between. CDR1 is SNHLY and CDR2 is FYNNEI in the germline V gene.

V usage is TRBV5-1 and J usage is TRBJ2-1; perhaps TRBD2 as D (6 bases). Deletions cut 0 bases from V and 8 bases from J, with 18 bases between. CDR1 and CDR2 from the germline V gene are SGHRS and YFSETQ. This CDR3 spans 16 amino acids. As DNA, the CDR3 is TGCGCCAGCAGCTTGGGGGTCGGGAGAGGATCGGATGAGCAGTTCTTC. This encodes CASSLGVGRGSDEQFF. Full variable domain (missing parts from reference TRBV5-1 and TRBJ2-1): KAGVTQTPRYLIKTRGQQVTLSCSPISGHRSVSWYQQTPGQGLQFLFEYFSETQRNKGNFPGRFSGRQFSNSRSEMNVSTLELGDSALYLCASSLGVGRGSDEQFFGPGTRLTVL.

The gene calls are TRBV7-3 and TRBJ2-3, with a weak D call TRBD1 (6 bases). V was trimmed by 3 bases and J by 1 base, leaving 14 bases between them. The CDR3 extends over 16 amino acids. Germline V gene lookup returns CDR1 SGHTA and CDR2 FQGTGA. CDR3 region: CASSLAGTSRTDTQYF. The CDR3 nucleotides are TGTGCCAGCAGCTTGGCCGGGACATCTCGCACAGATACGCAGTATTTT. Based on the CDR3 plus reference TRBV7-3 and TRBJ2-3, the full variable domain is GAGVSQTPSNKVTEKGKYVELRCDPISGHTALYWYRQSLGQGPEFLIYFQGTGAADDSGLPNDRFFAVRPEGSVSTLKIQRTERGDSAVYLCASSLAGTSRTDTQYFGPGTRLTVL.

This chain uses TRBV5-4 with TRBJ1-6; D is perhaps TRBD1 (5 bases). The V end was cut by 3 bases, the J end by 12 bases, with 10 bases between. The CDR3 loop spans 12 amino acids. Germline lookup yields CDR1 SGHNT and CDR2 YYREEE (reference sequence). CDR3 protein: CASSSHTGPLHF. The CDR3 DNA reads TGTGCCAGCAGCTCCCATACAGGACCCCTCCACTTT. Filled out from reference TRBV5-4 and TRBJ1-6, the complete variable domain reads ETGVTQSPTHLIKTRGQQVTLRCSSQSGHNTVSWYQQALGQGPQFIFQYYREEENGRGNFPPRFSGLQFPNYSSELNVNALELDDSALYLCASSSHTGPLHFGNGTRLTVT.

The chain links TRBV19 to TRBJ1-3; tentatively, D is TRBD1 (5 bases). The CDR3 runs 15 residues. The germline V gene encodes CDR1 LNHDA and CDR2 SQIVND (reference sequence). Trimming pared 6 bases from V and 3 bases from J, leaving 15 bases between. The CDR3 sequence: CASSPVGGSGNTIYF. The DNA of the CDR3 is TGTGCCAGTAGCCCCGTGGGGGGTAGTGGAAACACCATATATTTT.

V and J are TRBV5-3 and TRBJ2-3; D might be TRBD2 (6 bases). TRBV5-3 has ORF status, its function being uncertain. The CDR3 spans 18 residues. Trimming took 4 bases from V and 6 from J, leaving 27 bases between them. This CDR3 reads CARSGGGLSGYLVDTQYF. The DNA for the CDR3 is TGTGCCAGAAGCGGCGGAGGGTTAAGCGGATATCTAGTGGATACGCAGTATTTT.

The chain has TRBV7-9 and TRBJ2-7; possible D gene TRBD2, 6 bases. Trimming left V 2 bases short and J 5 bases short, with 16 bases between. The CDR3 consists of 15 residues. Germline values: CDR1 SEHNR, CDR2 FQNEAQ (reference sequence). CDR3 loop: CASSLFLSGGDEQYF. CDR3 DNA: TGTGCCAGCAGCTTATTCTTGTCCGGGGGAGACGAGCAGTACTTC.

The CDR3 loop reads CASSADRESSPLHF. Written as DNA, the CDR3 is TGTGCCAGCAGTGCTGACAGGGAGAGTTCACCCCTCCACTTT. The V and J genes are TRBV6-1 and TRBJ1-6, with 7 bases matching TRBD1. The V gene end was trimmed by 4 bases and the J gene end by 9 bases; junction bases not matched to a gene: 6. This CDR3 contains 14 residues. The germline V gene has CDR1 MNHNS and CDR2 SASEGT.

In nucleotides, the CDR3 is TGCGCCAGCAGCCCGGGGACTAGCGGGGCCTACAATGAGCAGTTCTTC. Translated: CASSPGTSGAYNEQFF. This chain uses TRBV5-1 with TRBJ2-1; 13 bases match TRBD2. Germline CDR1 SGHRS, CDR2 YFSETQ. The length of the CDR3 is 16 residues. V shed 4 bases and J 2 bases; nucleotides not matched to a gene: 3.

Only one count was recorded for this clone. This chain links TRBV15 with TRBJ2-5, with TRBD2 matching 9 bases. There are 16 residues in the CDR3. With V trimmed by 5 bases and J by 0 bases, 7 bases remained unmatched. From germline, CDR1 is LNHNV and CDR2 YYDKDF (reference sequence). This CDR3 is CATSPGGLAYQETQYF. For the CDR3, the DNA is TGTGCCACCAGCCCTGGGGGACTAGCTTACCAAGAGACCCAGTACTTC.

The chain carries TRBV2 and TRBJ2-5; 7 bases agree with TRBD1. The CDR3 length is 18 residues. Germline-derived CDR1 and CDR2 are SNHLY and FYNNEI. V lost 1 base to trimming and J lost 0 bases; unmatched junction nucleotides: 11. CDR3 nucleotides: TGTGCCAGCAGTGAAGAAGGTAGGGGACAGAGATACCAAGAGACCCAGTACTTC. It encodes CASSEEGRGQRYQETQYF.

This sequence joins TRBV9 and TRBJ1-4, with a weak D call TRBD1 (5 bases). CDR3 length: 16 residues. Trimming took 0 bases from V and 4 from J, leaving 13 bases between them. The germline CDR1 and CDR2 sequences are SGDLS and YYNGEE. CDR3 region: CASSVGGQGGNEKLFF. The CDR3 nucleotides are TGTGCCAGCAGCGTAGGCGGTCAGGGCGGTAATGAAAAACTGTTTTTT.

J is TRBJ1-1 and V is TRBV30, with D possibly TRBD1 on 6 matching bases. This CDR3 has 13 residues. V was pared by 2 bases and J by 3 bases, with 10 bases between. CDR1 and CDR2 (germline): GTSNPN, SVGIG (reference sequence). The CDR3 DNA sequence: TGTGCCTGGAGTAGACAGGTGGACACTGAAGCTTTCTTT. This encodes CAWSRQVDTEAFF.

The chain joins TRBV28 to TRBJ2-1, with D maybe TRBD2 (6 bases). The V gene lost 2 bases and the J gene lost 6 bases, with 14 bases spanning the gap. The germline V gene encodes CDR1 MDHEN and CDR2 SYDVKM. This CDR3 has 15 residues. The CDR3 reads CASSLAGEVRNEQFF. For the CDR3, the DNA is TGTGCCAGCAGTTTAGCCGGGGAGGTTCGCAATGAGCAGTTCTTC. Full variable domain (missing parts from reference TRBV28 and TRBJ2-1): DVKVTQSSRYLVKRTGEKVFLECVQDMDHENMFWYRQDPGLGLRLIYFSYDVKMKEKGDIPEGYSVSREKKERFSLILESASTNQTSMYLCASSLAGEVRNEQFFGPGTRLTVL.

The rearrangement joins TRBV27 to TRBJ2-5; TRBD2 agrees at 11 bases. Trimming took 7 bases from V and 5 from J; bases not matched to a gene: 9. CDR3 length: 15 residues. The germline CDR1 and CDR2 sequences are MNHEY and SMNVEV (reference sequence). DNA of the CDR3: TGTGCCAGCATAGGGACTAGCGGATCCAGTGAGACCCAGTACTTC. Translating it yields CASIGTSGSSETQYF.

The table lists this clone with a count of one. The genes are TRBV5-5 and TRBJ1-4; TRBD1 might be the D (6 bases). Germline CDR1 reads SGHKS; CDR2 reads YYEKEE (reference sequence). This CDR3 comprises 15 residues. The V end lost 5 bases, the J end lost 4 bases, and 15 bases lay between the germline ends. The CDR3: CASRKTGAHNEKLFF. The CDR3 nucleotides are TGTGCCAGCAGGAAGACAGGAGCCCATAATGAAAAACTGTTTTTT.

The chain employs TRBV6-1 and TRBJ1-3, with D uncertain. CDR1 and CDR2 from the germline V gene are MNHNS and SASEGT. This CDR3 has 15 amino acids. Trimming cost V 6 bases and J 0 bases, with 12 bases left between them. CDR3 bases: TGTGCCAGCAGCGCTGCCACAGTCTCTGGAAACACCATATATTTT. Residues: CASSAATVSGNTIYF.

This chain joins TRBV6-1 and TRBJ2-1; D is unclear. Germline V CDR1 and CDR2: MNHNS, SASEGT. V was trimmed by 0 bases and J by 8 bases, leaving 8 bases between them. This CDR3 comprises 13 residues. CDR3 loop: CASSEAPVDEQFF. In DNA, the CDR3 is TGTGCCAGCAGTGAAGCCCCGGTGGATGAGCAGTTCTTC.

The CDR3 DNA is TGTGCCAGCAGTGCTTTCCCTAACTATGGCTACACCTTC. It translates to CASSAFPNYGYTF. The J gene is TRBJ1-2, the V gene TRBV6-4; D uncertain. Germline V gives CDR1 MRHNA, CDR2 SNTAGT. Between the trimmed V and J ends, which lost 4 bases and 0 bases, there was a span of 6 bases. The CDR3 has 13 amino acids.

The chain carries TRBV27 and TRBJ1-1; 12 nucleotides match TRBD1. There are 15 residues in the CDR3. Germline trimming cut 2 bases from V and 10 bases from J; bases unmatched to any gene: 8. CDR1 and CDR2 from the germline V gene are MNHEY and SMNVEV (reference sequence). The CDR3 DNA reads TGTGCCAGCAGTTTAACTCGGGACAGGGGGCTCGGAGCTTTCTTT. Protein: CASSLTRDRGLGAFF.

The DNA for the CDR3 is TGTGCCAGCACCGAAGGGGCAGGGGCGAACACTGAAGCTTTCTTT. Translated, it gives CASTEGAGANTEAFF. This chain uses TRBV4-2 with TRBJ1-1; maybe TRBD1 (6 bases). Trimming stripped 7 bases from V and 1 base from J, with 16 bases between. The CDR3 sequence is 15 residues long. Germline lookup yields CDR1 LGHNA and CDR2 YNFKEQ.

V and J are TRBV27 and TRBJ2-3; 12 bases agree with TRBD2. The CDR3 covers 16 residues. V shed 5 bases, J shed 2 bases, and the junction held 5 bases outside the gene matches. Looked up from germline, CDR1 is MNHEY and CDR2 is SMNVEV (reference sequence). CDR3 in DNA: TGTGCCAGCAGTCGAGGGACTAGCGGGCACACAGATACGCAGTATTTT. Amino acids: CASSRGTSGHTDTQYF.

This chain connects TRBV13 to TRBJ2-7, with 8 bases fitting TRBD1. Germline V gene sequence: CDR1 PRHDT, CDR2 FYEKMQ (reference sequence). With V trimmed by 3 bases and J by 5 bases, 9 bases remained unmatched. The CDR3 consists of 15 residues. The CDR3: CASSFGRGRFDEQYF. CDR3 sequence (DNA): TGTGCCAGCAGCTTCGGCAGGGGGCGGTTCGACGAGCAGTACTTC.

The chain couples TRBV28 to TRBJ1-1, with TRBD1 identical over 8 bases. Trimming took 6 bases from V and 3 from J; bases not matched to a gene: 6. Germline V lookup: CDR1 MDHEN, CDR2 SYDVKM. The CDR3 runs 14 residues. CDR3 bases: TGTGCCAGCAGGTCAGGGGGCGAATACACTGAAGCTTTCTTT. Protein sequence: CASRSGGEYTEAFF.

The rearrangement joins TRBV10-3 to TRBJ1-1; TRBD1 might be the D (5 bases). The CDR3 runs 12 residues. The V and J ends lost 2 bases and 8 bases respectively, with 9 bases between them. Per the germline V gene, CDR1 is ENHRY and CDR2 is SYGVKD. CDR3 amino acids: CAISEPQGEAFF. CDR3 bases: TGTGCCATCAGTGAGCCGCAGGGAGAAGCTTTCTTT.